This T cell receptor (beta chain) stems from a study of naive and memory T cell subsets. CDR3 length: 13 amino acids. Germline lookup yields CDR1 SGHKS and CDR2 YYEKEE (reference sequence). The ends were cut back, 4 bases at V and 5 bases at J, with 10 bases in the middle. An equimolar mix of two oligonucleotides served as the beta constant-region primer for TRBC1 and TRBC2. TCRdb used MiXCR to reprocess the UMI-ligation and nested PCR reads, holding one entry per CDR3 protein. The repertoire includes 130,000 to 150,000 distinct CDR3 sequences, over 15% of them detected once, and roughly 0.14% sits in the top ten. This clonotype has more than one count but fewer than ten.

This receptor was obtained from a human donor in good health. The chain recombines TRBV5-5 with TRBJ2-4, with D perhaps matching TRBD1 or TRBD2 (5 bases each). Material: naive CD4+ T cells from blood. Here the CDR3 reads CASSHRDENIQYF. As DNA, the CDR3 is TGTGCCAGCAGCCACCGGGACGAAAACATTCAGTACTTC.